The rows below give T cell receptor beta chains drawn from one sample of a study of CD8 T cells in ankylosing spondylitis. TCRdb passed the 5' RACE reads through MiXCR, listing each CDR3 protein once. The sample comprises 250,000 to 400,000 distinct CDR3 sequences, roughly 10% of which are singletons, and roughly 9.1% rests with the top ten. Sequenced: blood, either unsorted or a sorted T cell fraction (not recorded which). Receptors originate from a female donor with ankylosing spondylitis or in good health (not recorded which). Each CDR3 is given with its conserved first and last residue. The D gene is left open where the match is weak. Expanded clones are given a class, and other clones once, few, many or no size at all.

size: many; D: TRBD2; J: TRBJ2-5; V: TRBV20-1; CDR3: CSAPSTSGGTQYF; DNA: TGCAGTGCCCCTTCGACTAGCGGGGGGACCCAGTACTTC
size: many; D: NA; J: TRBJ2-7; V: TRBV6-5; CDR3: CASSYSGRWEQYF; DNA: TGTGCCAGCAGTTACTCGGGAAGGTGGGAGCAGTACTTC
size: many; D: NA; J: TRBJ2-7; V: TRBV20-1; CDR3: CSARSPGWKSYEQYF; DNA: TGCAGTGCTAGATCCCCCGGGTGGAAGTCCTACGAGCAGTACTTC
size: many; D: NA; J: TRBJ1-1; V: TRBV5-1; CDR3: CASSLWNMNTEAFF; DNA: TGCGCCAGCAGCCTCTGGAATATGAACACTGAAGCTTTCTTT
size: many; D: NA; J: TRBJ2-1; V: TRBV7-8; CDR3: CASSPSEGGPNEQFF; DNA: TGTGCCAGCAGCCCCTCCGAAGGGGGGCCCAATGAGCAGTTCTTC
size: NA; D: NA; J: TRBJ2-1; V: TRBV12-3/TRBV12-4; CDR3: CASSLVRGDEQFF; DNA: TGTGCCAGCAGTTTAGTCAGGGGCGATGAGCAGTTCTTC
size: NA; D: NA; J: TRBJ1-1; V: TRBV14; CDR3: CASSRVWNTEAFF; DNA: TGTGCCAGCAGCCGTGTTTGGAACACTGAAGCTTTCTTT
size: few; D: NA; J: TRBJ1-1; V: TRBV20-1; CDR3: CSARVPGPMNTEAFF; DNA: TGCAGTGCTAGAGTTCCGGGACCGATGAACACTGAAGCTTTCTTT
size: many; D: NA; J: TRBJ1-1; V: TRBV12-3/TRBV12-4; CDR3: CASSLRRTEAFF; DNA: TGTGCCAGCTCGCTCAGGCGGACTGAAGCTTTCTTT
size: many; D: TRBD2; J: TRBJ2-3; V: TRBV7-9; CDR3: CASSFGEGHSDTQYF; DNA: TGTGCCAGCAGCTTTGGGGAGGGCCATTCAGATACGCAGTATTTT
size: many; D: TRBD1; J: TRBJ2-2; V: TRBV5-1; CDR3: CASSYRDPGQVPGELFF; DNA: TGCGCCAGCAGCTACAGGGACCCGGGACAGGTCCCCGGGGAGCTGTTTTTT
size: many; D: NA; J: TRBJ2-3; V: TRBV27; CDR3: CASSLRRARTDTQYF; DNA: TGTGCCAGCAGTTTAAGGCGGGCCCGCACAGATACGCAGTATTTT
size: many; D: NA; J: TRBJ2-3; V: TRBV5-1; CDR3: CASSNGLDTQYF; DNA: TGCGCCAGCAGCAACGGATTAGATACGCAGTATTTT
size: few; D: NA; J: TRBJ2-1; V: TRBV7-3; CDR3: CASSLGGPREQFF; DNA: TGTGCCAGCAGCTTAGGAGGTCCACGTGAGCAGTTCTTC
size: many; D: NA; J: TRBJ1-1; V: TRBV7-9; CDR3: CASSGRDGEAFF; DNA: TGTGCCAGCAGCGGACGGGACGGTGAAGCTTTCTTT
size: many; D: NA; J: TRBJ2-7; V: TRBV14; CDR3: CASSHYLAYEQYF; DNA: TGTGCCAGCAGCCATTATCTAGCGTACGAGCAGTACTTC
size: few; D: NA; J: TRBJ2-5; V: TRBV20-1; CDR3: CSAPEGVRETQYF; DNA: TGCAGTGCGCCAGAGGGGGTGAGAGAGACCCAGTACTTC
size: few; D: TRBD1; J: TRBJ2-5; V: TRBV27; CDR3: CATAGGTGPISQETQYF; DNA: TGTGCCACCGCGGGCGGGACAGGGCCGATTTCGCAAGAGACCCAGTACTTC
size: many; D: NA; J: TRBJ2-2; V: TRBV29-1; CDR3: CSAGQRVPGELFF; DNA: TGCAGCGCGGGACAGCGGGTTCCCGGGGAGCTGTTTTTT
size: NA; D: NA; J: TRBJ2-6; V: TRBV4-3; CDR3: CASSQDGPAGGANVLTF; DNA: TGCGCCAGCAGCCAAGATGGGCCTGCGGGTGGGGCCAACGTCCTGACTTTC
size: NA; D: NA; J: TRBJ2-3; V: TRBV5-1; CDR3: CASSSGWGRVVDMQYF; DNA: TGCGCCAGCAGCTCGGGGTGGGGCAGGGTCGTGGATATGCAGTATTTT
size: NA; D: TRBD2; J: TRBJ2-7; V: TRBV20-1; CDR3: CCARGRGLAEYYEQYF; DNA: TGCTGTGCTAGAGGCCGCGGACTAGCGGAATACTACGAGCAGTACTTC
size: few; D: TRBD2; J: TRBJ2-1; V: TRBV5-1; CDR3: CASSSLVIAGGNEQFF; DNA: TGCGCCAGCAGCTCCCTCGTGATAGCGGGGGGCAATGAGCAGTTCTTC
size: NA; D: NA; J: TRBJ1-2; V: TRBV18; CDR3: CASSSSADYGYTF; DNA: TGTGCCAGCTCATCTTCCGCGGACTATGGCTACACCTTC